The 20 T cell receptor beta chains below all came from one sample that was sequenced in a study of molecular identifiers for immune sequencing clone quantification. TCRdb called the PCR reads again in MiXCR, with one record for every CDR3 protein. The sample has about 40,000 distinct CDR3 sequences; about 24% are singletons. Material for sequencing was naive CD8+ T cells from blood, with Jurkat cell RNA spiked in. Subset: FACS-sorted CD8+CD4-CCR7+CD45RA+ naive T cells. Receptors were obtained from a human donor in good health. Some libraries in this study had Jurkat cell RNA spiked in.

About this clonotype itself: This sequence may be a read error, since a much larger clone differs from it by one base. The rearrangement uses TRBV7-9 and TRBJ2-6; D gene unclear. CDR1 is SEHNR, CDR2 FQNEAQ, per germline (reference sequence). V lost 8 bases and J 0 bases, leaving 8 bases between the germline ends. This CDR3 is built from 14 residues. CDR3 in amino acids: CASGLSSGANVLTF. CDR3 DNA: TGTGCCAGCGGGTTAAGCTCTGGGGCCAACGTCCTGACTTTC.

The chain recombines TRBV7-6 with TRBJ2-3, with a weak D call TRBD2 (5 bases). Germline V gene data show CDR1 as SGHVS and CDR2 as FNYEAQ. The CDR3 runs 16 residues. V lost 1 base and J 7 bases, leaving 18 bases between the germline ends. The CDR3 DNA is TGTGCCAGCAGCTTAGACCACAGCGGCCCTGAAAATACGCAGTATTTT. Protein product: CASSLDHSGPENTQYF.

As to this clonotype: A much larger clone is a single base away; this may be a read error. This rearrangement joins TRBV6-2 or TRBV6-3 to TRBJ2-5; the D gene is possibly TRBD2 (6 bases). Germline lookup yields CDR1 MNHEY and CDR2 SVGEGT. This CDR3 is 14 amino acids long. The CDR3 region has the DNA TGTGCCAGCAGCCCCCCTAGCGCACAAGAGCCCCAGTACTTC. It encodes CASSPPSAQEPQYF.

The chain uses TRBV12-3 or TRBV12-4 and TRBJ2-7; no clear D gene. Deletions cut 2 bases from V and 4 bases from J, with 9 bases between. The CDR3 is 13 amino acids. The CDR3: CASSLRYLYEQYF. The CDR3 bases are TGTGCCAGCAGTTTAAGGTACCTATACGAGCAGTACTTC.

This clonotype has just a few counts. The J gene is TRBJ2-3, the V gene TRBV7-6; 9 positions match TRBD2. The CDR3 is 17 amino acids. CDR1 and CDR2 (germline): SGHVS, FNYEAQ. V was clipped by 2 bases and J by 0 bases; unmatched bases: 6. The CDR3: CASSLRASGTSTDTQYF. The CDR3 nucleotides are TGTGCCAGCAGCTTAAGGGCTAGCGGGACGAGCACAGATACGCAGTATTTT.

This clonotype was counted at least ten times. The rearrangement uses TRBV4-3 and TRBJ1-1; D remains ambiguous. CDR3 length: 13 residues. V dropped 1 base and J dropped 8 bases, with 11 bases sitting between them. Germline lookup yields CDR1 LGHNA and CDR2 YSLEER. The CDR3 sequence: CASSQVKGTEAFF. CDR3 coding DNA: TGCGCCAGCAGCCAAGTGAAGGGCACAGAAGCTTTCTTT.

This clonotype was found many times. CDR3 sequence reads: CATVGSGQRFF. The CDR3 nucleotides are TGTGCCACTGTCGGCTCGGGACAGCGATTCTTC. The chain combines TRBV24-1 with TRBJ2-1; 7 bases fit TRBD1. V lost 10 bases to trimming and J lost 16 bases; unmatched junction nucleotides: 12. The germline gives CDR1 KGHDR, CDR2 SFDVKD. The CDR3 length is 11 residues.

This clonotype was seen ten or more times. The CDR3 loop reads CASSPKGNTIYF. Here the CDR3 DNA reads TGCGCCAGCAGCCCTAAGGGAAACACCATATATTTT. This chain joins TRBV4-3 and TRBJ1-3, with unresolved D. V shed 4 bases and J shed 4 bases, with 5 bases lying between them. The CDR3 runs 12 residues. Per germline, CDR1 LGHNA and CDR2 YSLEER.

This clonotype was detected ten times or more. The V gene is TRBV5-4, the J gene TRBJ2-2; TRBD1 matches at 7 bases. The CDR3 consists of 15 residues. The V segment lost 4 bases and the J segment 0 bases; nucleotides outside the gene matches: 3. CDR1 SGHNT and CDR2 YYREEE come from the germline V gene (reference sequence). The CDR3 region has the DNA TGTGCCAGCAGCAGACAGGGTTCGAACACCGGGGAGCTGTTTTTT. Amino acids: CASSRQGSNTGELFF.

This clonotype was seen ten or more times. The V call is TRBV4-3, the J call TRBJ1-1; D unclear. Trimming took 0 bases from V and 4 from J, leaving 15 bases between them. This CDR3 is 16 amino acids long. Germline-derived CDR1 and CDR2 are LGHNA and YSLEER. CDR3 sequence reads: CASSQENDGAGTEAFF. The DNA of the CDR3 is TGCGCCAGCAGCCAAGAAAACGACGGTGCCGGCACTGAAGCTTTCTTT.

The gene calls are TRBV4-1 and TRBJ2-2, with TRBD2 identical over 14 bases. With 2 bases clipped from V and 5 bases from J, the junction kept 16 bases outside the gene matches. This CDR3 is built from 21 residues. Per the germline V gene, CDR1 is MGHRA and CDR2 is YSYEKL. CDR3 sequence: CASSQNPMNPGTSGSTGELFF. CDR3 bases: TGCGCCAGCAGCCAAAATCCTATGAATCCTGGGACTAGCGGGAGTACCGGGGAGCTGTTTTTT.

Comments on this clonotype: This may stem from a read error, because a much larger clone lies one nucleotide away. This chain uses TRBV29-1 with TRBJ2-5; D may match TRBD1 or TRBD2 (6 bases each). The CDR3 covers 12 residues. CDR1 and CDR2 (germline): SQVTM, ANQGSEA. The CDR3 DNA follows: TGCGGCGTTTCAAGGGGGGAAGAGACCCAGTACTTC. Its translation is CGVSRGEETQYF.

V gene TRBV5-6 combines with J gene TRBJ2-7; no definite D call. Germline assignment: CDR1 SGHDT and CDR2 YYEEEE. Trimming removed 1 base at V and 0 bases at J, with 8 bases between. This CDR3 spans 14 amino acids. CDR3 sequence (DNA): TGTGCCAGCAGCTTGCAGGAGATCTCCTACGAGCAGTACTTC. This codes for CASSLQEISYEQYF.

To note about this clonotype: Given a much more abundant clone one base away, this may be a read error. The chain joins TRBV20-1 to TRBJ1-2; D uncertain. The germline V and J ends were trimmed by 5 bases and 8 bases, with 15 bases remaining between them. The V gene's germline CDR1 is DFQATT and CDR2 SNEGSKA (reference sequence). This CDR3 is built from 12 residues. In nucleotides, the CDR3 is TGCAGTGCTCGTGACAACTCTGCCGGCTACACCTTC. Translated: CSARDNSAGYTF.

At least ten counts were recorded for this clonotype. The rearrangement uses TRBV19 and TRBJ1-5, with D possibly being TRBD1 (6 bases). V was trimmed by 3 bases and J by 0 bases, leaving 18 bases between them. Germline V gene data show CDR1 as LNHDA and CDR2 as SQIVND (reference sequence). This CDR3 comprises 18 residues. The CDR3: CASSIGTPRGYSNQPQHF. Here the CDR3 DNA reads TGTGCCAGTAGTATCGGCACACCGAGGGGGTATAGCAATCAGCCCCAGCATTTT.

This clonotype was detected ten times or more. Sequence at one end of the junction differs from germline and may be a read error. This chain uses TRBV12-3 or TRBV12-4 with TRBJ2-7, with 12 bases that match TRBD2. The CDR3 is made up of 14 amino acids. The chain's CDR3 is CASSLGLAGYEQYF. The CDR3 nucleotides are TGTGCCAGCAGCTTAGGACTAGCGGGGTACGAGCAGTACTTC.

A word on this clonotype: A much larger clone differs by one base, so this may be a read error. CDR3 nucleotide sequence: TGCGCCAGCGGCCAAGATAGGACAGGGGGCTACGAGCAGTACTTC. Protein product: CASGQDRTGGYEQYF. The V call is TRBV4-3, the J call TRBJ2-7, with 10 bases aligning to TRBD1. The CDR3 sequence is 15 residues long. Germline values: CDR1 LGHNA, CDR2 YSLEER.

This clonotype occurred a few times. The CDR3 protein is CASSPLFSYLAFF. Here the CDR3 DNA reads TGTGCCAGCAGCCCCCTTTTCAGTTATTTAGCTTTCTTT. The V gene is TRBV7-9, the J gene TRBJ1-1, with D hard to call. Trimming shortened V by 5 bases and J by 10 bases, and 17 bases separated the two germline ends. This CDR3 comprises 13 residues. Germline values: CDR1 SEHNR, CDR2 FQNEAQ (reference sequence).

Regarding this clonotype: A read error may explain this, as a much larger clone is one base away. CDR3 protein: CASQNWVSNTQYF. For the CDR3, the DNA is TGTGCCAGCCAGAACTGGGTATCAAATACGCAGTATTTT. This rearrangement joins TRBV2 to TRBJ2-3; D is uncertain. Germline values: CDR1 SNHLY, CDR2 FYNNEI. V lost 8 bases and J lost 7, with 16 bases in between. CDR3 size: 13 residues.

V is TRBV6-5 and J is TRBJ2-5; 8 nucleotides agree with TRBD2. Germline values: CDR1 MNHEY, CDR2 SVGAGI. CDR3 size: 16 residues. V lost 5 bases to trimming and J lost 1 base; unmatched junction nucleotides: 9. The CDR3 DNA follows: TGTGCCAGCAGTGGAGGTGGCGGGGGGCCCCAAGAGACCCAGTACTTC. Translation gives CASSGGGGGPQETQYF.